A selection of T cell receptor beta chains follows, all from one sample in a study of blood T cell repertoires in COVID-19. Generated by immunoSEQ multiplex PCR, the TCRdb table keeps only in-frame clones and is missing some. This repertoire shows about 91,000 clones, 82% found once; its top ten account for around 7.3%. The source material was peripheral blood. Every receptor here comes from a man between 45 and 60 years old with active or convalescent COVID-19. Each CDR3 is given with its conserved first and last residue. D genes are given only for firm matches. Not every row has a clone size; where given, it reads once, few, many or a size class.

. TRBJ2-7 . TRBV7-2 TGTGCCAGCAGCTTACCCGGCGGGGTTCAGGGGCAGTACTTC CASSLPGGVQGQYF
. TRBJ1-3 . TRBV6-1 TGTGCCAGCAGTGAGGACAGCTCCTCTGGAAACACCATATATTTT CASSEDSSSGNTIYF
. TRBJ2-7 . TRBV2 TGTGCCAGCAGTGAAGCGCAGAGGGCCCGTCGCTACGAGCAGTACTTC CASSEAQRARRYEQYF
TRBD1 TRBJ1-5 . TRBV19 TGTGCCAGTAGTGCTCCGGGACAGTTCAATCAGCCCCAGCATTTT CASSAPGQFNQPQHF
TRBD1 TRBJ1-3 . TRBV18 TGTGCCAGCTCACTCGACAGGGGAACTGGAAACACCATATATTTT CASSLDRGTGNTIYF
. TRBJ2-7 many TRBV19 TGTGCCAGTAGTATAGATACCACCGGAGGGTACGAGCAGTACTTC CASSIDTTGGYEQYF
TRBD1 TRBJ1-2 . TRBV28 TGTGCCAGCAGTTTATCGGACAGGGTGGGTTACTATGGCTACACCTTC CASSLSDRVGYYGYTF
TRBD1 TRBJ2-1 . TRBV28 TGTGCCACCCGGGACAGGGCCGACAATGAGCAGTTCTTC CATRDRADNEQFF
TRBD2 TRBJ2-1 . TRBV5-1 TGCGCCAGCAGCTTGGATGCGGGGGGAAGGGGTGAGCAGTTCTTC CASSLDAGGRGEQFF
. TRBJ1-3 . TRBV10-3 TGTGCCATCAGTGCCCAAACAGGGACTGGAAACACCATATATTTT CAISAQTGTGNTIYF
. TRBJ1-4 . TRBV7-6 TGTGCCAGCAGTTTAGCTCGGGAGGGGGAGAGGTCTAATGAAAAACTGTTTTTT CASSLAREGERSNEKLFF
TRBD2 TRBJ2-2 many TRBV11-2 TGTGCCAGCAGCTTAGCCCCACTAGCGTCGGGGACCGGGGAGCTGTTTTTT CASSLAPLASGTGELFF
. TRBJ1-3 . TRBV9 TGTGCCAGCAGCGCGGGGGAAAACACCATATATTTT CASSAGENTIYF
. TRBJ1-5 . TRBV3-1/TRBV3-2 TGTGCCAGCGGACAAAACAATCAGCCCCAGCATTTT CASGQNNQPQHF
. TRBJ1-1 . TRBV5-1 TGCGCCAGCAGCTCCTCAAGGGGAAGGAACACTGAAGCTTTCTTT CASSSSRGRNTEAFF